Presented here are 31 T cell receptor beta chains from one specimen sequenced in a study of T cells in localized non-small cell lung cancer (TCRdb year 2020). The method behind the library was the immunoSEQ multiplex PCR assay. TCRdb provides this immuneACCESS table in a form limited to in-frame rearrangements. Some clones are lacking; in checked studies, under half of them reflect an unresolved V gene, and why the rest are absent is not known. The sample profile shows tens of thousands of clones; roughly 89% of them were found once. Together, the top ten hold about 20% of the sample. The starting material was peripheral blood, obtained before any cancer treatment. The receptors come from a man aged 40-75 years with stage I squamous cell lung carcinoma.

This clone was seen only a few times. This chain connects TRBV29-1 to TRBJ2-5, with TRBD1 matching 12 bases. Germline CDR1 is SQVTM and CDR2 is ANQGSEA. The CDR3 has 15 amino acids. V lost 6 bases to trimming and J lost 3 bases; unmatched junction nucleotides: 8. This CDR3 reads CSVTGQGAPEETQYF. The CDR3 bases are TGCAGCGTCACGGGACAGGGGGCGCCTGAAGAGACCCAGTACTTC.

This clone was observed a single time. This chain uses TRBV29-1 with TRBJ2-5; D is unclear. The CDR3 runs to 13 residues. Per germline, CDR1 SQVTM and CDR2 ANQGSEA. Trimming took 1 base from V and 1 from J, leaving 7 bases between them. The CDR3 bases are TGCAGCGTTGAAGGGGGATCCCAAGAGACCCAGTACTTC. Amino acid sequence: CSVEGGSQETQYF.

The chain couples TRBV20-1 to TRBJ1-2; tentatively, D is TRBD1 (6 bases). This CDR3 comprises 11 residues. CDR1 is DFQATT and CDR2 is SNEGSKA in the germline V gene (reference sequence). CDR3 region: CGGREPAGYTF. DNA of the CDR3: TGCGGGGGCAGGGAGCCGGCTGGCTACACCTTC.

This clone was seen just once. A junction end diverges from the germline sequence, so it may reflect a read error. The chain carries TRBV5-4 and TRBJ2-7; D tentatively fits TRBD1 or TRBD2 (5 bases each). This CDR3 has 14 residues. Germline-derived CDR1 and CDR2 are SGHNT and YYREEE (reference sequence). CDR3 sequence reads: CASSQLGRVGEQYF. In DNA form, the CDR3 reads TGCGCCAGCAGCCAATTGGGACGGGTCGGCGAGCAGTACTTC.

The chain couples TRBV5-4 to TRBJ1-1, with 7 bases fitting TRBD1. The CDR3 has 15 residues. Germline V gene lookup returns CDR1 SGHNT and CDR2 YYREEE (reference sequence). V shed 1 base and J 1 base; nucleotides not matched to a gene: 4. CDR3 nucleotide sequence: TGTGCCAGCAGCTTGCCCGGGACAGAGAACACTGAAGCTTTCTTT. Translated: CASSLPGTENTEAFF.

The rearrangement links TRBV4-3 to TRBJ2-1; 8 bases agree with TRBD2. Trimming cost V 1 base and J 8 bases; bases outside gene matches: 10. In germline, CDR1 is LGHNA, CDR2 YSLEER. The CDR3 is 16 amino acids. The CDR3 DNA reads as TGCGCCAGCAGCCAAGGATCGGCGGGAGGAGTCTATGAGCAGTTCTTC. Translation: CASSQGSAGGVYEQFF.

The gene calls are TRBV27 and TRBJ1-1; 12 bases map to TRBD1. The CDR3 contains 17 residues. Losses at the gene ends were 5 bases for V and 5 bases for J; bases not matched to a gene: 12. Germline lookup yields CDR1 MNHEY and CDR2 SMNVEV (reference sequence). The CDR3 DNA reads TGTGCCAGCAGTAGGACCCGGGACAGGGGGCGCCGGACTGAAGCTTTCTTT. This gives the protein CASSRTRDRGRRTEAFF.

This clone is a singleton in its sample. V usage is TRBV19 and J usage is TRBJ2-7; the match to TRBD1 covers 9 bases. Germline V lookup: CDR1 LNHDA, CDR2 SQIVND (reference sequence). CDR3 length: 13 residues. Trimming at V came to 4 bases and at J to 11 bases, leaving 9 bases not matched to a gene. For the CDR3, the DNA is TGTGCCAGTAGTAACCGGGACAGGGAACTTAAGTACTTC. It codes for CASSNRDRELKYF.

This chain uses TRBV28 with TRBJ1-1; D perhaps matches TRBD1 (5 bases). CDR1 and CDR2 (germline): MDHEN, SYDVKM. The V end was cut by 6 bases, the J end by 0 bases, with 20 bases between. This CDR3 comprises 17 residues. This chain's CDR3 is CASRWEWVGQMNTEAFF. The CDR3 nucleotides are TGTGCCAGCAGGTGGGAATGGGTGGGGCAGATGAACACTGAAGCTTTCTTT.

The CDR3 spells CASSGTSGRGSYNEQFF. CDR3 coding DNA: TGTGCCAGCAGCGGGACTAGCGGGAGAGGGTCCTACAATGAGCAGTTCTTC. This chain uses TRBV7-2 with TRBJ2-1; 14 bases are shared with TRBD2. Losses at the gene ends were 5 bases for V and 1 base for J; bases not matched to a gene: 4. The CDR3 length is 17 residues. Per germline, CDR1 SGHTA and CDR2 FQGNSA.

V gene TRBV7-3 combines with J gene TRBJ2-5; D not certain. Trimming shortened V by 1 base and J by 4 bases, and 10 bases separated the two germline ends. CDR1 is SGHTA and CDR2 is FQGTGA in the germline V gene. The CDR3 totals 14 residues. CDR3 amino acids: CASSLNRPGETQYF. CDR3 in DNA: TGTGCCAGCAGCTTAAATCGGCCGGGAGAGACCCAGTACTTC.

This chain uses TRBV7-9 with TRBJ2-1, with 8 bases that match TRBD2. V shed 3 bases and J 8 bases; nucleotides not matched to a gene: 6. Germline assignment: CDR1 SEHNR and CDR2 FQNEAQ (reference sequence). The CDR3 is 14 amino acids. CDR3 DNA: TGTGCCAGCAGCTTGAGCGGGAGTTGGGATGAGCAGTTCTTC. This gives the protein CASSLSGSWDEQFF. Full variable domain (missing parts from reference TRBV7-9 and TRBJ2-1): DTGVSQNPRHKITKRGQNVTFRCDPISEHNRLYWYRQTLGQGPEFLTYFQNEAQLEKSRLLSDRFSAERPKGSFSTLEIQRTEQGDSAMYLCASSLSGSWDEQFFGPGTRLTVL.

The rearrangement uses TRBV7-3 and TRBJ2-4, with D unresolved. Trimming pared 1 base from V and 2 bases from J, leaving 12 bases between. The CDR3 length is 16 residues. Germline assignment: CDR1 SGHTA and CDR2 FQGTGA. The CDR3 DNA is TGTGCCAGCAGCTTAAGGGTAGCTTATTCCAAAAACATTCAGTACTTC. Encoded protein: CASSLRVAYSKNIQYF.

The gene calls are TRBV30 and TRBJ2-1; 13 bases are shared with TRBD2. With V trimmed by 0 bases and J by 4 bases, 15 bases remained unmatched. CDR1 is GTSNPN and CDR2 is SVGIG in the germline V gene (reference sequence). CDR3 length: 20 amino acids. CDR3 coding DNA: TGTGCCTGGAGTGTACCCCCGGGACTAGCGGGATCCGACCTTTACAATGAGCAGTTCTTC. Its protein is CAWSVPPGLAGSDLYNEQFF.

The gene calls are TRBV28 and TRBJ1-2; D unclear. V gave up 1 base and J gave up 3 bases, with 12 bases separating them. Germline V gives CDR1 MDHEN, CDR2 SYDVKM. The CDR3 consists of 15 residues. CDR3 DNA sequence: TGTGCCAGCAGTTTATCGCCGGGGAACGACTATGGCTACACCTTC. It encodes CASSLSPGNDYGYTF.

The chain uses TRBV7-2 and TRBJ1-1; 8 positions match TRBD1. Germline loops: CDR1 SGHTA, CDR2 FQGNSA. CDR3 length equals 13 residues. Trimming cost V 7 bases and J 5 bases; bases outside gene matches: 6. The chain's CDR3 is CASTLDRGTEAFF. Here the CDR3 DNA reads TGTGCCAGCACCCTTGACAGGGGAACTGAAGCTTTCTTT.

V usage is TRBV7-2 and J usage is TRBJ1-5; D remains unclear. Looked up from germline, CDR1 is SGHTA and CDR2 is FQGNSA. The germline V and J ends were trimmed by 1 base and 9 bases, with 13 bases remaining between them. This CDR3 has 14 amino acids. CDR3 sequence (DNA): TGTGCCAGCAGCTTAGGGTTTACCTGGCCGCCCCAGCATTTT. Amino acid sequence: CASSLGFTWPPQHF. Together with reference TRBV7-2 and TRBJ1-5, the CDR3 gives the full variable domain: GAGVSQSPSNKVTEKGKDVELRCDPISGHTALYWYRQSLGQGLEFLIYFQGNSAPDKSGLPSDRFSAERTGGSVSTLTIQRTQQEDSAVYLCASSLGFTWPPQHFGDGTRLSIL.

The CDR3 DNA reads TGTGCCAGCAGGGGGACAGGGTTTACTGAAGCTTTCTTT. Amino acid sequence: CASRGTGFTEAFF. The chain couples TRBV27 to TRBJ1-1, with 9 bases lining up with TRBD1. Germline V gives CDR1 MNHEY, CDR2 SMNVEV (reference sequence). The CDR3 totals 13 residues. V lost 6 bases, J lost 5 bases, and 4 bases stayed unmatched.

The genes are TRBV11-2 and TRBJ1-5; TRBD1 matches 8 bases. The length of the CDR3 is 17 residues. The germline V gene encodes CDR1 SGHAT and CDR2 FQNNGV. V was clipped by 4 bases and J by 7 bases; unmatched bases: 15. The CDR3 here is CASSSDRLQGAEQPQHF. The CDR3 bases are TGTGCCAGCAGCTCCGATCGCCTTCAGGGGGCGGAACAGCCCCAGCATTTT. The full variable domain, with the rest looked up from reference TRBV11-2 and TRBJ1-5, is EAGVAQSPRYKIIEKRQSVAFWCNPISGHATLYWYQQILGQGPKLLIQFQNNGVVDDSQLPKDRFSAERLKGVDSTLKIQPAKLEDSAVYLCASSSDRLQGAEQPQHFGDGTRLSIL.

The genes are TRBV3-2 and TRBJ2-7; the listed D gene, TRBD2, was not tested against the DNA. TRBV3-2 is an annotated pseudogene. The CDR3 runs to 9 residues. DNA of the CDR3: TGTGCCAGCCCTCACGAGCAGTACTTC. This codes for CASPHEQYF.

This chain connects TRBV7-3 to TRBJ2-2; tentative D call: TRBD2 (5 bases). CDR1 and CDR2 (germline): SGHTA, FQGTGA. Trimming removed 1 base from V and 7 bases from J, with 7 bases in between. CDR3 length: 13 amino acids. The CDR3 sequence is CASSLMAGGELFF. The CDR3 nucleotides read TGTGCCAGCAGCTTAATGGCGGGCGGGGAGCTGTTTTTT.

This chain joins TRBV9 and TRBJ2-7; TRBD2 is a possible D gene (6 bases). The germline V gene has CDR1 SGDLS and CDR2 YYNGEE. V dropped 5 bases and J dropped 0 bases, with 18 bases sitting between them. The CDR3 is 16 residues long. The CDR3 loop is CASSGGTSDLSYEQYF. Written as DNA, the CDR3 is TGTGCCAGCAGTGGGGGGACTTCCGATCTCTCCTACGAGCAGTACTTC.

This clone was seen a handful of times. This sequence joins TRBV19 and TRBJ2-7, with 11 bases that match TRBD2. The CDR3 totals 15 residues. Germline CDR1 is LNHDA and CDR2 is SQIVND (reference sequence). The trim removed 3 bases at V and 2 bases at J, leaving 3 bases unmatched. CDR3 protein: CASSMTSGKTYEQYF. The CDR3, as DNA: TGTGCCAGTAGTATGACTAGCGGGAAGACCTACGAGCAGTACTTC.

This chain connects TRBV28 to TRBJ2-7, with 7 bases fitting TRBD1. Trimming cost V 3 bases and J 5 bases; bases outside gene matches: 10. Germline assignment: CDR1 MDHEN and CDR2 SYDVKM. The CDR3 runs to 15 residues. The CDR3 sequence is CASSFGQGVPDEQYF. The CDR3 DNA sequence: TGTGCCAGCAGTTTTGGCCAGGGGGTTCCTGACGAGCAGTACTTC.

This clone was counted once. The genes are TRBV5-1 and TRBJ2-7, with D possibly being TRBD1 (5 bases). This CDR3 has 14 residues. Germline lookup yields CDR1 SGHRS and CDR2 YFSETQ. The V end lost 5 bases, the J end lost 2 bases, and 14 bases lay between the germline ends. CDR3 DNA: TGCGCCAGCAGTTATTTCAGGGCCCCCTACGAGCAGTACTTC. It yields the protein CASSYFRAPYEQYF.

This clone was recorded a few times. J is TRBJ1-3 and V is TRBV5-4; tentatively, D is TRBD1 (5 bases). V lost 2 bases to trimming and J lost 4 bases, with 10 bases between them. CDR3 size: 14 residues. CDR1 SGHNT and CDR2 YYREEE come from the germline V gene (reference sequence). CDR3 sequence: CASSLWGSGNTIYF. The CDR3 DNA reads TGTGCCAGCAGCTTATGGGGGTCCGGAAACACCATATATTTT.

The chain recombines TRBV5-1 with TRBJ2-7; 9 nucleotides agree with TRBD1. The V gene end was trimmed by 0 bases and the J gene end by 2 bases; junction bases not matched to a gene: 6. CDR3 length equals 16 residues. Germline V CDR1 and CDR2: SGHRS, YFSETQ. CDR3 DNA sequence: TGCGCCAGCAGCTTGGGCCGGGACAGGGCGACCTACGAGCAGTACTTC. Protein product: CASSLGRDRATYEQYF.

The CDR3, as DNA: TGCGCCAGCAGCCCCCGAGGGACCCTTGCGGACACTGAAGCTTTCTTT. It is translated as CASSPRGTLADTEAFF. This chain joins TRBV5-1 and TRBJ1-1; D perhaps matches TRBD1 (5 bases). The CDR3 is 16 amino acids. CDR1 is SGHRS and CDR2 is YFSETQ in the germline V gene. V was clipped by 4 bases and J by 3 bases, with 19 bases between them.

The CDR3 here is CASSGVQNTGELFF. CDR3 in DNA: TGTGCTTCCAGCGGGGTTCAGAACACCGGGGAGCTGTTTTTT. The rearrangement joins TRBV10-3 to TRBJ2-2, with 7 bases aligning to TRBD2. This CDR3 spans 14 amino acids. Looked up from germline, CDR1 is ENHRY and CDR2 is SYGVKD.

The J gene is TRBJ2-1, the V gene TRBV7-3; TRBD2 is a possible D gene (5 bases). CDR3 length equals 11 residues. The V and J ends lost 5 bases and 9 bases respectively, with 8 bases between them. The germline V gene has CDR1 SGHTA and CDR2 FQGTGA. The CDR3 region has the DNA TGTGCCAGCAGCGGAGGAGGTGAGCAGTTCTTC. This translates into CASSGGGEQFF.

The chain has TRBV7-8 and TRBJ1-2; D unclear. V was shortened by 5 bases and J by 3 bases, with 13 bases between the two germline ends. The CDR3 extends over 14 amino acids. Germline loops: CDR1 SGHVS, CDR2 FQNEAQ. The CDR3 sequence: CASSPREGDYGYTF. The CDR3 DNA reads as TGTGCCAGCAGCCCCCGGGAGGGCGACTATGGCTACACCTTC.